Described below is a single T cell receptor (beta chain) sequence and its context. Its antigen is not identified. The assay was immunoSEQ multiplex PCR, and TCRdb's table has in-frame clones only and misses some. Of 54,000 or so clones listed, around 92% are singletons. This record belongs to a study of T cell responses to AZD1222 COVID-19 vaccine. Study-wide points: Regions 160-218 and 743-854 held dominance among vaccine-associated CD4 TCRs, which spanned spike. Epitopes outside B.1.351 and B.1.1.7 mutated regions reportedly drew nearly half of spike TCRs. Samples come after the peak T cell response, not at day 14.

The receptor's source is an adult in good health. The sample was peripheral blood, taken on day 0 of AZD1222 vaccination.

CDR3 DNA sequence: TGTGCCAGCAGTTCCGGGACAGGGATACTAGCGGGAGTGTCCCAGTACTTC. Its protein is CASSSGTGILAGVSQYF. This rearrangement joins TRBV7-2 to TRBJ2-5, with 11 positions matching TRBD2. The CDR3 covers 17 residues. The junction had 18 bases not matched to a gene; V was cut back by 6 bases and J by 9 bases. Per the germline V gene, CDR1 is SGHTA and CDR2 is FQGNSA.